These T cell receptor beta chains were read from a single sample in a study of immune evolution from preneoplasia to lung adenocarcinoma. TCRdb's copy holds only in-frame clones and misses some; the assay was immunoSEQ multiplex PCR. This table holds 9,500 to 14,000 clones, 78% found once. Input material: FFPE minimally invasive lung adenocarcinoma tissue. The receptors here all came from a person aged 60-79 years with lung adenocarcinoma. Each CDR3 is given with its conserved first and last residue. The order of the fields is clone size, J gene, V gene, CDR3 protein. Clone size, where shown, is once, few, many, or a class for clones that have expanded.

size: NA
J: TRBJ1-2
V: TRBV5-1
CDR3: CASSLLGGSRGYTF

size: NA
J: TRBJ2-5
V: TRBV15
CDR3: CATSRAGGNQETQYF

size: NA
J: TRBJ2-1
V: TRBV18
CDR3: CASSPDYNEQFF

size: NA
J: TRBJ2-1
V: TRBV29-1
CDR3: CSVGRGGKPNEQFF

size: NA
J: TRBJ2-7
V: TRBV10-3
CDR3: CAISTSRGRQDEQYF

size: few
J: TRBJ2-1
V: TRBV5-5
CDR3: CASSLLPTGGDEQFF

size: NA
J: TRBJ2-7
V: TRBV29-1
CDR3: CSVSTGGSSGEQYF

size: NA
J: TRBJ2-6
V: TRBV19
CDR3: CASSIGLSGANVLTF

size: NA
J: TRBJ1-2
V: TRBV11-3
CDR3: CASSRRQGDGGYTF

size: NA
J: TRBJ1-4
V: TRBV28
CDR3: CASSSLLPSEKLFF

size: NA
J: TRBJ1-1
V: TRBV6-5
CDR3: CASSYWRANTEAFF

size: NA
J: TRBJ1-3
V: TRBV5-6
CDR3: CASRGNGNTIYF

size: NA
J: TRBJ2-1
V: TRBV27
CDR3: CTSSPGLAGRARGEQFF

size: NA
J: TRBJ1-1
V: TRBV30
CDR3: CAWTIPGQRTEAFF

size: once
J: TRBJ2-3
V: TRBV6-5
CDR3: CASSLQGVGTDTQYF

size: NA
J: TRBJ2-1
V: TRBV28
CDR3: CASSPDSSPPYNEQFF

size: NA
J: TRBJ1-1
V: TRBV7-9
CDR3: CASSFTQGSPHEAFF

size: NA
J: TRBJ1-1
V: TRBV21-1
CDR3: CASSKRENNTEAFF

size: NA
J: TRBJ2-3
V: TRBV10-1
CDR3: CASSEIRLAGTDTQYF

size: once
J: TRBJ2-3
V: TRBV15
CDR3: CATSTLTGSDTQYF

size: NA
J: TRBJ1-6
V: TRBV27
CDR3: CASTGTATNSPLHF

size: NA
J: TRBJ2-3
V: TRBV7-9
CDR3: CASSLDWKPDTQYF

size: NA
J: TRBJ2-3
V: TRBV28
CDR3: CASTGGLAGDAWEYF

size: NA
J: TRBJ1-1
V: TRBV11-3
CDR3: CASSLDGRMNTEAFF

size: NA
J: TRBJ1-3
V: TRBV7-2
CDR3: CASSLIAGTRNTIYF

size: few
J: TRBJ2-1
V: TRBV29-1
CDR3: CSASGLAGAVGQFF

size: NA
J: TRBJ2-7
V: TRBV15
CDR3: CATSRGTGTHGEQYF

size: once
J: TRBJ2-7
V: TRBV7-6
CDR3: CASSSLNYEQYF

size: NA
J: TRBJ2-5
V: TRBV6-5
CDR3: CASSSQQMYQETQYF

size: NA
J: TRBJ1-1
V: TRBV9
CDR3: CASSVEGTGLNTEAFF

size: few
J: TRBJ2-1
V: TRBV7-9
CDR3: CASSEANEQFF

size: NA
J: TRBJ1-1
V: TRBV18
CDR3: CASSVDSYTEAFF

size: once
J: TRBJ1-3
V: TRBV6-6
CDR3: CASSSLGGGAGNTIYF

size: NA
J: TRBJ1-2
V: TRBV7-9
CDR3: CASSWPGGYTF

size: NA
J: TRBJ1-5
V: TRBV5-1
CDR3: CASSLEGQGGQPQHF

size: NA
J: TRBJ1-3
V: TRBV6-6
CDR3: CASSRGQERNTIYF

size: NA
J: TRBJ2-1
V: TRBV5-6
CDR3: CASTSALGGWVPEQFF

size: NA
J: TRBJ1-2
V: TRBV18
CDR3: CASSPTGVDGYTF

size: NA
J: TRBJ1-5
V: TRBV19
CDR3: CASSTDGGNQPQHF

size: NA
J: TRBJ2-5
V: TRBV7-3
CDR3: CASSPSADRGETQYF

size: few
J: TRBJ2-4
V: TRBV2
CDR3: CASSEAGAVWVAYF

size: once
J: TRBJ1-5
V: TRBV6-1
CDR3: CASTGAGRQPQHF